This entry lists 20 T cell receptor beta chains sequenced from one sample in a study of blood T cell repertoires in COVID-19. The table came from immunoSEQ multiplex PCR; TCRdb's copy has only in-frame clones and leaves some out. The data contain over 250,000 clones, 89% of them singletons. Input material: peripheral blood. The source is a man aged 50 or older with acute or convalescent COVID-19.

The chain joins TRBV9 to TRBJ1-2; D ambiguous. Trimming removed 4 bases at V and 14 bases at J, with 21 bases between. From germline, CDR1 is SGDLS and CDR2 YYNGEE. CDR3 length: 13 residues. CDR3 sequence: CASSKAGNSAGTF. CDR3 DNA: TGTGCCAGCAGCAAAGCCGGGAATTCCGCTGGGACCTTC.

The chain carries TRBV18 and TRBJ2-5, with a weak D call TRBD2 (6 bases). The length of the CDR3 is 14 residues. Germline CDR1 reads KGHSH; CDR2 reads LQKENI. V was pared by 2 bases and J by 5 bases, with 12 bases between. The CDR3 nucleotides are TGTGCCAGCTCACCATCGGGGGACGGCGAGACCCAGTACTTC. Protein: CASSPSGDGETQYF.

The chain links TRBV7-3 to TRBJ1-3; weak D call: TRBD1 (5 bases). V was trimmed by 1 base and J by 4 bases, leaving 14 bases between them. This CDR3 region has 16 residues. Germline V CDR1 and CDR2: SGHTA, FQGTGA. The CDR3 loop reads CASSLNGRGSGNTIYF. DNA of the CDR3: TGTGCCAGCAGCTTAAATGGGAGGGGTTCAGGAAACACCATATATTTT.

The chain combines TRBV5-1 with TRBJ2-3; D not resolved. The germline V and J ends were trimmed by 0 bases and 3 bases, with 11 bases remaining between them. Germline V gives CDR1 SGHRS, CDR2 YFSETQ. The CDR3 extends over 15 amino acids. This CDR3 reads CASSLAPRATDTQYF. The CDR3 DNA follows: TGCGCCAGCAGCTTGGCCCCCCGAGCGACAGATACGCAGTATTTT.

This clone was recorded a few times. The chain employs TRBV11-2 and TRBJ1-1; a weak D match, TRBD1 (6 bases). This CDR3 is built from 15 residues. The V gene's germline CDR1 is SGHAT and CDR2 FQNNGV. Between the trimmed V and J ends, which lost 5 bases and 0 bases, there was a span of 13 bases. The CDR3 nucleotides read TGTGCCAGCAGCAACGACAGGCCCCTGAACACTGAAGCTTTCTTT. This codes for CASSNDRPLNTEAFF.

CDR3: CASSLTGTGAYYEQYF. CDR3 DNA sequence: TGTGCCAGCAGCTTAACCGGGACAGGGGCCTACTACGAGCAGTACTTC. The V and J genes are TRBV7-3 and TRBJ2-7, with TRBD1 identical over 10 bases. Germline V gene sequence: CDR1 SGHTA, CDR2 FQGTGA. CDR3 size: 16 residues. V gave up 0 bases and J gave up 3 bases; unmatched junction bases: 5.

The table lists this clone with a count of one. The chain uses TRBV29-1 and TRBJ2-7; 7 nucleotides line up with TRBD2. J gave up 0 bases and V 6 bases, and 8 bases lay outside the gene matches. Germline CDR1 and CDR2: SQVTM and ANQGSEA. The CDR3 length is 14 residues. The CDR3 here is CSVVGGVSSYEQYF. In DNA form, the CDR3 reads TGCAGCGTCGTGGGAGGGGTGAGCTCCTACGAGCAGTACTTC.

The chain uses TRBV5-1 and TRBJ1-1; 11 bases are shared with TRBD1. Germline V gene sequence: CDR1 SGHRS, CDR2 YFSETQ. After removal of 6 bases from V and 5 bases from J, the junction contained 6 bases not matched to a gene. The CDR3 extends over 14 amino acids. This CDR3 is CASIPDRGRTEAFF. CDR3 coding DNA: TGCGCCAGCATCCCGGACAGGGGGCGTACTGAAGCTTTCTTT.

The V gene is TRBV7-8, the J gene TRBJ1-2; no reliable D call. CDR3 length equals 13 residues. V lost 0 bases and J 8 bases, leaving 10 bases between the germline ends. Germline V gene data show CDR1 as SGHVS and CDR2 as FQNEAQ. Written as DNA, the CDR3 is TGTGCCAGCAGCTTAGCGGCGACTGGAGGCTACACCTTC. Translating it yields CASSLAATGGYTF.

The V call is TRBV9, the J call TRBJ2-3; no reliable D call. Germline values: CDR1 SGDLS, CDR2 YYNGEE. The V gene lost 0 bases and the J gene lost 1 base, with 9 bases spanning the gap. This CDR3 has 15 residues. CDR3 nucleotide sequence: TGTGCCAGCAGCGTAGGTCAGCGCGGCACAGATACGCAGTATTTT. Its translation: CASSVGQRGTDTQYF.

This chain joins TRBV7-3 and TRBJ2-2; no definite D call. V was pared by 5 bases and J by 5 bases, with 18 bases between. The CDR3 runs to 16 residues. CDR1 SGHTA and CDR2 FQGTGA come from the germline V gene. CDR3 nucleotides: TGTGCCAGCAGCCCAAGTGGCTGGTTCCAAACCGGGGAGCTGTTTTTT. Its translation is CASSPSGWFQTGELFF.

The gene calls are TRBV6-1 and TRBJ1-5, with 8 bases aligning to TRBD1. Germline loops: CDR1 MNHNS, CDR2 SASEGT. This CDR3 is 16 amino acids long. The junction had 5 bases not matched to a gene; V was cut back by 4 bases and J by 0 bases. CDR3 nucleotide sequence: TGTGCCAGCAGTGCCCGGACAGGGTTTAGCAATCAGCCCCAGCATTTT. Amino acid sequence: CASSARTGFSNQPQHF.

This chain joins TRBV11-2 and TRBJ2-5, with 9 nucleotides matching TRBD2. The germline V gene has CDR1 SGHAT and CDR2 FQNNGV. The CDR3 runs 15 residues. Trimming removed 7 bases from V and 4 bases from J; junction bases left unmatched: 10. DNA for the CDR3: TGTGCCAGCAACCCAGCGGGGGGCCTGGGAGAGACCCAGTACTTC. Its translation is CASNPAGGLGETQYF.

V is TRBV7-3 and J is TRBJ2-1; 8 bases map to TRBD1. The germline V gene encodes CDR1 SGHTA and CDR2 FQGTGA. V gave up 5 bases and J gave up 10 bases; unmatched junction bases: 10. The CDR3 has 14 residues. In nucleotides, the CDR3 is TGTGCCAGCAGCCCCGGGACAGGTCCTCGGGAGCAGTTCTTC. This encodes CASSPGTGPREQFF.

This clone was found once. The V and J genes are TRBV5-1 and TRBJ2-5; possibly TRBD2 for D (6 bases). The length of the CDR3 is 17 residues. The V gene lost 0 bases and the J gene lost 2 bases, with 17 bases spanning the gap. Per the germline V gene, CDR1 is SGHRS and CDR2 is YFSETQ. CDR3 sequence reads: CASSLGPPYGGQETQYF. CDR3 coding DNA: TGCGCCAGCAGCTTGGGACCCCCGTACGGGGGTCAAGAGACCCAGTACTTC.

This chain joins TRBV19 and TRBJ1-4; D perhaps matches TRBD1 (5 bases). Germline-derived CDR1 and CDR2 are LNHDA and SQIVND (reference sequence). Deletions cut 8 bases from V and 1 base from J, with 14 bases between. The CDR3 contains 15 residues. The chain's CDR3 is CASAGIRGTNEKLFF. The CDR3, as DNA: TGTGCCAGTGCAGGGATACGCGGAACTAATGAAAAACTGTTTTTT.

The gene calls are TRBV27 and TRBJ1-2; D might be TRBD1 (6 bases). The CDR3 extends over 13 amino acids. Germline V gene sequence: CDR1 MNHEY, CDR2 SMNVEV (reference sequence). Trimming left V 5 bases short and J 3 bases short, with 10 bases between. CDR3 amino acids: CASSPDRYYGYTF. CDR3 DNA: TGTGCCAGCAGTCCCGACAGGTACTATGGCTACACCTTC.

This clone was found a few times. CDR3 amino acids: CASSISTGSRNEQFF. DNA of the CDR3: TGTGCCAGTAGTATATCCACAGGGTCACGCAATGAGCAGTTCTTC. This rearrangement joins TRBV19 to TRBJ2-1, with a possible D match to TRBD1 (6 bases). Trimming shortened V by 2 bases and J by 6 bases, and 14 bases separated the two germline ends. CDR1 and CDR2 (germline): LNHDA, SQIVND (reference sequence). This CDR3 spans 15 amino acids.

The rearrangement uses TRBV5-1 and TRBJ2-1; the D gene is possibly TRBD2 (5 bases). The CDR3 sequence is 15 residues long. V lost 2 bases and J lost 4, with 13 bases in between. Germline V CDR1 and CDR2: SGHRS, YFSETQ. The CDR3 DNA reads as TGCGCCAGCAGCTTATCCAGCGGCGCTTACAATGAGCAGTTCTTC. As protein: CASSLSSGAYNEQFF.

The rearrangement joins TRBV5-6 to TRBJ2-5; D remains ambiguous. The CDR3 length is 12 residues. Germline CDR1 reads SGHDT; CDR2 reads YYEEEE. The V end lost 1 base, the J end lost 3 bases, and 4 bases lay between the germline ends. The CDR3, as DNA: TGTGCCAGCAGCTTGATCAAAGAGACCCAGTACTTC. Translated: CASSLIKETQYF.